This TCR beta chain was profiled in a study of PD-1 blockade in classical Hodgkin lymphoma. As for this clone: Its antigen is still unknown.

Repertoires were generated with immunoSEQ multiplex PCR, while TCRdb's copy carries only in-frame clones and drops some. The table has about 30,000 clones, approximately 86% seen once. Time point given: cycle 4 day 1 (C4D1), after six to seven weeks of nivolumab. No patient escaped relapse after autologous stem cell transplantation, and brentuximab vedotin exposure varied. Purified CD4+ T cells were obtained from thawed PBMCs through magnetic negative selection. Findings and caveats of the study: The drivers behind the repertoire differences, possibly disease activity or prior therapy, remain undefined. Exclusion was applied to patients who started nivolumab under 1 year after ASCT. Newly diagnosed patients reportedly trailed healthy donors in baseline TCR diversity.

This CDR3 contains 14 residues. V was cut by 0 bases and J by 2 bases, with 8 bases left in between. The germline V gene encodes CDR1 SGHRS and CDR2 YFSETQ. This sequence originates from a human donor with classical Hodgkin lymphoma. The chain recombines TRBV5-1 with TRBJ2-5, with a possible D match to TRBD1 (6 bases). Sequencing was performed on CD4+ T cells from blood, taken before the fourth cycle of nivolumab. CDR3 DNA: TGCGCCAGCAGCTTGGAAGGACAGCAAGAGACCCAGTACTTC. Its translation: CASSLEGQQETQYF.